Sequencing of this TCR beta chain was carried out in a study of OX40 agonist ivuxolimab in advanced cancers. The wider study: Dose-escalation patients had hepatocellular carcinoma, melanoma, renal cell or head and neck cancer. Three individuals attained partial responses, comprising one hepatocellular carcinoma case and two cutaneous melanoma cases. Whole-study findings and limits: The CD4+ and CD8+ T cells in the blood had expanded clonally by week 6 at 0.1 to 3.0 mg/kg.

The V segment lost 4 bases and the J segment 4 bases; nucleotides outside the gene matches: 8. The CDR3 has 15 residues. The germline V gene encodes CDR1 SGDLS and CDR2 YYNGEE. Method: immunoSEQ multiplex PCR; TCRdb's copy keeps in-frame clones and lacks some. Among 70,000 to 85,000 clones listed, about 79% were seen once. A note on this clone: What it binds is unknown.

The sequenced sample was CD4+ or CD8+ T cells sorted from blood, obtained in a trial of the OX40 agonist ivuxolimab. J is TRBJ2-1 and V is TRBV9; 7 bases agree with TRBD1. The sequence was collected from an adult with an advanced solid tumor such as melanoma, head and neck, liver or kidney cancer. The CDR3 region is CASSPTGTAYNEQFF. CDR3 coding DNA: TGTGCCAGCAGCCCAACCGGGACAGCTTACAATGAGCAGTTCTTC.